These 10 T cell receptor beta chains share one sample of origin, sequenced in a study of siplizumab effects on memory and regulatory T cells. TCRdb's copy holds only in-frame clones and misses some; the assay was immunoSEQ multiplex PCR. The sample shows some 110,000 clones, roughly 91% of them seen only once. The sample was CD4+ T cells sorted from blood. The source of these receptors is a human donor in good health.

This chain links TRBV6-5 with TRBJ1-3, with a weak D call TRBD1 (6 bases). Between the trimmed V and J ends, which lost 5 bases and 4 bases, there was a span of 9 bases. Germline V gives CDR1 MNHEY, CDR2 SVGAGI. The CDR3 is 13 residues long. The CDR3 sequence is CASSQGRGNTIYF. In nucleotides, the CDR3 is TGTGCCAGCAGTCAGGGGCGAGGAAACACCATATATTTT.

V is TRBV5-1 and J is TRBJ2-3; D is perhaps TRBD1 or TRBD2 (5 bases each). The CDR3 extends over 17 amino acids. Trimming stripped 0 bases from V and 0 bases from J, with 14 bases between. Germline V gene data show CDR1 as SGHRS and CDR2 as YFSETQ. CDR3: CASSLVPGRLSTDTQYF. In DNA, the CDR3 is TGCGCCAGCAGCTTGGTCCCGGGGCGCCTCAGCACAGATACGCAGTATTTT.

This chain connects TRBV25-1 to TRBJ2-3; 8 bases map to TRBD2. This CDR3 has 16 amino acids. Trimming removed 3 bases from V and 1 base from J; junction bases left unmatched: 6. Germline CDR1 and CDR2: MGHDK and SYGVNS. The chain's CDR3 is CASSELTSVGTDTQYF. CDR3 coding DNA: TGTGCCAGCAGTGAGCTGACTAGCGTCGGCACAGATACGCAGTATTTT. Complete variable domain (other parts from reference TRBV25-1 and TRBJ2-3): EADIYQTPRYLVIGTGKKITLECSQTMGHDKMYWYQQDPGMELHLIHYSYGVNSTEKGDLSSESTVSRIRTEHFPLTLESARPSHTSQYLCASSELTSVGTDTQYFGPGTRLTVL.

This chain uses TRBV5-1 with TRBJ2-5; TRBD1 agrees at 7 bases. The CDR3 consists of 14 residues. In germline, CDR1 is SGHRS, CDR2 YFSETQ. Trimming removed 5 bases from V and 3 bases from J; junction bases left unmatched: 7. CDR3 bases: TGCGCCAGCAGTCCATTACAGGGGAAAGAGACCCAGTACTTC. Translated: CASSPLQGKETQYF.

This chain connects TRBV30 to TRBJ1-5; no firm D call. Looked up from germline, CDR1 is GTSNPN and CDR2 is SVGIG (reference sequence). V lost 2 bases and J lost 0, with 8 bases in between. The CDR3 is 14 amino acids. The CDR3 region is CAWSSGSSNQPQHF. CDR3 sequence (DNA): TGTGCCTGGAGTTCTGGCAGTAGCAATCAGCCCCAGCATTTT.

The chain employs TRBV19 and TRBJ2-7; 7 nucleotides align to TRBD2. V lost 1 base to trimming and J lost 2 bases; unmatched junction nucleotides: 8. Per the germline V gene, CDR1 is LNHDA and CDR2 is SQIVND (reference sequence). The CDR3 totals 16 residues. CDR3 protein: CASSIGGGGKPYEQYF. The CDR3 coding sequence is TGTGCCAGTAGTATAGGCGGCGGGGGAAAACCCTACGAGCAGTACTTC.

This chain joins TRBV18 and TRBJ1-2, with TRBD1 as a possible D gene (6 bases). V lost 6 bases and J lost 1, with 12 bases in between. This CDR3 is 14 amino acids long. CDR1 is KGHSH, CDR2 LQKENI, per germline. CDR3 DNA sequence: TGTGCCAGCTCGCTGGACAGTCTTAACTATGGCTACACCTTC. This sequence encodes CASSLDSLNYGYTF. Full variable domain (rest looked up from reference TRBV18 and TRBJ1-2): NAGVMQNPRHLVRRRGQEARLRCSPMKGHSHVYWYRQLPEEGLKFMVYLQKENIIDESGMPKERFSAEFPKEGPSILRIQQVVRGDSAAYFCASSLDSLNYGYTFGSGTRLTVV.

The chain has TRBV5-1 and TRBJ2-3; TRBD2 is a possible D gene (5 bases). The CDR3 covers 14 residues. Trimming pared 1 base from V and 5 bases from J, leaving 11 bases between. Germline V lookup: CDR1 SGHRS, CDR2 YFSETQ. DNA of the CDR3: TGCGCCAGCAGCTTGAACGGGATGCAAGATACGCAGTATTTT. It translates to CASSLNGMQDTQYF.

The chain recombines TRBV6-5 with TRBJ1-3; D call uncertain. From germline, CDR1 is MNHEY and CDR2 SVGAGI. Trimming cost V 8 bases and J 4 bases, with 15 bases left between them. The CDR3 is 14 residues long. The DNA of the CDR3 is TGTGCCAGCTGGAAACGAGGGTCAGGAAACACCATATATTTT. It yields the protein CASWKRGSGNTIYF.

The CDR3, as DNA: TGTGCCAGCAGCACTTGGGGCCTAGCGAGTAGGTTGGGCCAAGATGAGCAGTTCTTC. Encoded protein: CASSTWGLASRLGQDEQFF. The chain employs TRBV21-1 and TRBJ2-1; the D call TRBD2 from the table was never checked on the DNA. TRBV21-1 is a recognized pseudogene. The CDR3 is 19 residues long.